Listed below are T cell receptor beta chains from one sample, sequenced in a study of blood T cell repertoires in COVID-19. Profiled with immunoSEQ multiplex PCR; TCRdb holds only in-frame clones, not every one. Among about 240,000 clones listed, 75% to 90% were seen once. Material: peripheral blood. The receptors shown here come from a woman in her sixties with active or convalescent COVID-19. Each CDR3 is given with its conserved first and last residue. A D gene is named only where the DNA matches it firmly. Expanded clones get a size class; other rows say once, few or many, or leave the size out.

cdr3_aa,cdr3_nt,d_call,j_call,clone_size,v_call
CASSQGLAGSYEQYF,TGTGCCAGCAGCCAGGGACTAGCGGGGTCCTACGAGCAGTACTTC,TRBD2,TRBJ2-7,NA,TRBV3-1/TRBV3-2
CASSPVQGGSGNTIYF,TGTGCCAGCTCACCAGTGCAGGGAGGCTCTGGAAACACCATATATTTT,NA,TRBJ1-3,NA,TRBV18
CASSEEQGQPQHF,TGTGCCAGCAGTGAAGAACAGGGTCAGCCCCAGCATTTT,NA,TRBJ1-5,NA,TRBV2
CASSPRYNSPLHF,TGTGCCAGCAGCCCCAGGTATAATTCACCCCTCCACTTT,NA,TRBJ1-6,NA,TRBV28
CASSLMAQETQYF,TGTGCCAGCAGCTTAATGGCACAAGAGACCCAGTACTTC,NA,TRBJ2-5,NA,TRBV7-9
CASSEDLPYQGTQYF,TGCGCCAGCAGCGAGGACCTCCCGTACCAGGGGACCCAGTACTTC,NA,TRBJ2-5,few,TRBV5-1
CASSPGQGHYEQYF,TGTGCCAGCTCACCAGGACAGGGCCACTACGAGCAGTACTTC,TRBD1,TRBJ2-7,NA,TRBV18
CASRETGEANYGYTF,TGTGCCAGCAGGGAGACAGGGGAAGCTAACTATGGCTACACCTTC,TRBD1,TRBJ1-2,NA,TRBV6-5
CASSGQGTEAFF,TGTGCCAGCAGCGGGCAGGGTACTGAAGCTTTCTTT,NA,TRBJ1-1,NA,TRBV11-3
CASSGQNNEKLFF,TGTGCCAGCTCAGGACAGAATAATGAAAAACTGTTTTTT,NA,TRBJ1-4,NA,TRBV18
CASSEVELAKNIQYF,TGTGCCAGCAGTGAAGTGGAGTTAGCCAAAAACATTCAGTACTTC,NA,TRBJ2-4,NA,TRBV6-1
CAWSKTGDAYGYTF,TGTGCCTGGAGCAAGACAGGGGATGCCTATGGCTACACCTTC,TRBD1,TRBJ1-2,many,TRBV30
CASSPLGDSAGNTIYF,TGTGCCAGCTCACCCCTCGGGGATTCGGCTGGAAACACCATATATTTT,NA,TRBJ1-3,NA,TRBV18
CASSPVGQRNQPQHF,TGTGCCAGCTCACCGGTAGGACAGCGAAATCAGCCCCAGCATTTT,NA,TRBJ1-5,NA,TRBV18
CASSLTGDGANVLTF,TGTGCCAGCAGCCTTACGGGGGACGGGGCCAACGTCCTGACTTTC,NA,TRBJ2-6,NA,TRBV5-6
CASSLRAGGTYGYTF,TGTGCCAGCAGTTTAAGGGCAGGGGGGACCTATGGCTACACCTTC,TRBD1,TRBJ1-2,NA,TRBV27
CASSLAGAPYEQYF,TGCGCCAGCAGCTTGGCAGGGGCACCCTACGAGCAGTACTTC,NA,TRBJ2-7,NA,TRBV5-1
CASSKQDVYEQYF,TGTGCCAGTAGTAAACAGGATGTCTACGAGCAGTACTTC,NA,TRBJ2-7,NA,TRBV19
CASSLELYNEQFF,TGTGCTAGCAGCTTAGAACTTTACAATGAGCAGTTCTTC,NA,TRBJ2-1,NA,TRBV7-7
CAISEGERGTEAFF,TGTGCCATCAGTGAGGGGGAAAGGGGCACTGAAGCTTTCTTT,NA,TRBJ1-1,NA,TRBV10-3
CASSISIGQNYNEQFF,TGTGCCAGTAGTATTTCGATTGGACAAAACTACAATGAGCAGTTCTTC,NA,TRBJ2-1,NA,TRBV19
CASSQDPRGTDTEAFF,TGTGCCAGCAGCCAAGATCCTCGGGGAACGGACACTGAAGCTTTCTTT,NA,TRBJ1-1,NA,TRBV14
CASSYSTGQGANGYTF,TGTGCCAGCAGTTACTCGACGGGACAGGGGGCGAATGGCTACACCTTC,TRBD1,TRBJ1-2,NA,TRBV6-5
CASSSRGTSVETQYF,TGTGCCAGCAGCTCTCGGGGGACTAGCGTGGAGACCCAGTACTTC,TRBD2,TRBJ2-5,NA,TRBV7-2
CASHLGSGTSDTQYF,TGTGCCAGCCATCTGGGGTCGGGAACCTCAGATACGCAGTATTTT,NA,TRBJ2-3,NA,TRBV19
CASSLGQGAVEAFF,TGTGCCAGCAGCTTGGGACAGGGGGCCGTTGAAGCTTTCTTT,TRBD1,TRBJ1-1,NA,TRBV5-8
CASSPGGAGGPGGYTF,TGTGCCAGCTCACCGGGTGGAGCAGGGGGACCAGGGGGCTACACCTTC,TRBD1,TRBJ1-2,NA,TRBV18
CASSQVLTNRKNQPQHF,TGTGCCAGCAGCCAAGTGCTAACGAACAGGAAAAATCAGCCCCAGCATTTT,NA,TRBJ1-5,NA,TRBV4-2
CASSTGFYGYTF,TGTGCCAGCAGTACAGGGTTCTATGGCTACACCTTC,NA,TRBJ1-2,NA,TRBV6-5
CASSPFPPSQEGRYTF,TGTGCCAGCAGCCCTTTCCCCCCATCACAGGAAGGCCGCTACACCTTC,NA,TRBJ1-2,NA,TRBV5-6
CASSVSEATEAFF,TGTGCCAGCAGCGTATCGGAGGCCACTGAAGCTTTCTTT,NA,TRBJ1-1,NA,TRBV9
CASSTSSGGNYGYTF,TGTGCCAGCAGCACCTCTTCAGGGGGCAACTATGGCTACACCTTC,TRBD1,TRBJ1-2,NA,TRBV11-2
CASSERTGQGYGYTF,TGTGCCAGCAGTGAACGGACAGGGCAAGGCTATGGCTACACCTTC,TRBD1,TRBJ1-2,few,TRBV6-1
CASSPTWTGGYEQYF,TGTGCCAGCAGCCCTACATGGACAGGGGGGTACGAGCAGTACTTC,TRBD1,TRBJ2-7,NA,TRBV5-5
CASSEAGVDEKLFF,TGTGCCAGCAGTGAGGCGGGGGTTGATGAAAAACTGTTTTTT,NA,TRBJ1-4,many,TRBV2
CASSFDGTFSGNTIYF,TGTGCCAGCAGCTTCGACGGGACATTTTCTGGAAACACCATATATTTT,NA,TRBJ1-3,few,TRBV7-2
CASSPGGSTLYNEQFF,TGCGCCAGCAGTCCCGGCGGCTCAACACTTTACAATGAGCAGTTCTTC,NA,TRBJ2-1,few,TRBV5-1
CASSYGFTGSTEAFF,TGTGCCAGCAGTTACGGGTTTACAGGGAGCACTGAAGCTTTCTTT,NA,TRBJ1-1,NA,TRBV6-2/TRBV6-3
CASSFPGTGYYGYTF,TGTGCCAGCAGTTTCCCCGGGACAGGGTACTATGGCTACACCTTC,TRBD1,TRBJ1-2,NA,TRBV6-5
CASSPLAVTVPGELFF,TGTGCCAGCAGCCCCTTAGCGGTGACGGTCCCCGGGGAGCTGTTTTTT,NA,TRBJ2-2,NA,TRBV7-9
CASSEQGRGNTEAFF,TGTGCCAGCAGCGAACAAGGGAGGGGAAACACTGAAGCTTTCTTT,NA,TRBJ1-1,NA,TRBV13
CASSWDRGQSGNTIYF,TGTGCCAGCAGCTGGGACAGGGGGCAATCTGGAAACACCATATATTTT,TRBD1,TRBJ1-3,NA,TRBV5-4
CASSPFGGTEHGYTF,TGTGCCAGCAGCCCGTTTGGCGGGACAGAACATGGCTACACCTTC,TRBD1,TRBJ1-2,NA,TRBV7-3
CASSLAYSLEAFF,TGTGCCAGCAGCTTAGCGTATAGTCTCGAAGCTTTCTTT,NA,TRBJ1-1,few,TRBV7-9
CASSQALAGGLSYEQYF,TGTGCCAGCAGCCAAGCGCTAGCGGGGGGACTCTCCTACGAGCAGTACTTC,TRBD2,TRBJ2-7,once,TRBV3-1/TRBV3-2
CASSRGMQDAYGYTF,TGTGCCAGTAGTCGAGGGATGCAGGACGCCTATGGCTACACCTTC,NA,TRBJ1-2,NA,TRBV19
CASSEQGTGYNEQFF,TGTGCCAGCAGTGAACAAGGAACAGGGTACAATGAGCAGTTCTTC,NA,TRBJ2-1,few,TRBV6-1
CASSSLGRGAYEQYF,TGTGCCAGCAGCTCCCTGGGGCGGGGGGCCTACGAGCAGTACTTC,TRBD2,TRBJ2-7,NA,TRBV7-8